The clone carrying this TCR beta chain has only one observation. No antigen is known for it. This record comes from a study of cytomegalovirus exposure and HLA in healthy donors. Turning to the study itself: The 120 or so validation repertoires, a later analysis reported, used the same platform as the approximately 670 first-cohort repertoires.

The donors were part of the approximately 120-subject validation cohort, which stood apart from the roughly 670-subject first cohort. Assay used: immunoSEQ multiplex PCR; TCRdb lists only in-frame clones, some missing. The sample carries under 250,000 clones, around four fifths recorded once. The CDR3 totals 14 residues. The germline V gene has CDR1 MNHEY and CDR2 SVGAGI. The V end was cut by 5 bases, the J end by 4 bases, with 12 bases between. Whole-study results and caveats: Reportedly, diagnosis of cytomegalovirus status by the classifier showed high specificity and sensitivity. The listing of 150 to 200 TCR beta chains classed them as cytomegalovirus-associated.

The receptor's source is a young woman in good health and CMV-seronegative. The rearrangement uses TRBV6-5 and TRBJ2-1, with D possibly matching TRBD1 (6 bases). Specimen: PBMCs. The CDR3 protein is CASSTGTSYNEQFF. CDR3 sequence (DNA): TGTGCCAGCAGTACCGGGACATCGTACAATGAGCAGTTCTTC.